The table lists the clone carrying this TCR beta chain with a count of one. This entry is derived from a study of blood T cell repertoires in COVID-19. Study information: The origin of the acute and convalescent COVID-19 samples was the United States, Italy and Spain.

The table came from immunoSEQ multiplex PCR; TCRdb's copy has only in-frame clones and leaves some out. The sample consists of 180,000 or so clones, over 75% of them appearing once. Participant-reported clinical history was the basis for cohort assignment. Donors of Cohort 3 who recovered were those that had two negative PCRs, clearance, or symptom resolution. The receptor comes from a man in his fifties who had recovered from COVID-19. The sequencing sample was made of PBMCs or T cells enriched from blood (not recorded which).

The CDR3: CASSRHLLGKPQHF. The CDR3 bases are TGTGCCAGCAGCAGACACCTACTCGGAAAGCCCCAGCATTTT. This chain uses TRBV7-2 with TRBJ1-5; no definite D call. The CDR3 is made up of 14 amino acids. V lost 5 bases and J 8 bases, leaving 16 bases between the germline ends. Germline CDR1 reads SGHTA; CDR2 reads FQGNSA.